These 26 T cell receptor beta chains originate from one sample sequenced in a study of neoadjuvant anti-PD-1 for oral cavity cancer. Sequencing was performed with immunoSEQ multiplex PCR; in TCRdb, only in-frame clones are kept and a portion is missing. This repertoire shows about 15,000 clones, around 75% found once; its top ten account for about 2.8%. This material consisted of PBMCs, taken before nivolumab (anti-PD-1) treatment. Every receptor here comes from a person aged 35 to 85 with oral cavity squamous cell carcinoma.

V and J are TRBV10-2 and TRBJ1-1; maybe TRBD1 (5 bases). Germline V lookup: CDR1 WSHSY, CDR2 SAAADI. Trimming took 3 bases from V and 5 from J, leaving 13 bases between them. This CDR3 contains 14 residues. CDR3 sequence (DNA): TGCGCCAGCAGTGATCCAAGGGGCAGAACTGAAGCTTTCTTT. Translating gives CASSDPRGRTEAFF.

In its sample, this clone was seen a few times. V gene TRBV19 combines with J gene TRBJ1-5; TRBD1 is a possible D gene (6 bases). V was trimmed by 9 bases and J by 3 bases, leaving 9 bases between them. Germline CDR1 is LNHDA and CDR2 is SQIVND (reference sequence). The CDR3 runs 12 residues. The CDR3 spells CASRDNNQPQHF. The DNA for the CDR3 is TGTGCCAGCCGGGACAACAATCAGCCCCAGCATTTT. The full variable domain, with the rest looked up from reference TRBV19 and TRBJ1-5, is DGGITQSPKYLFRKEGQNVTLSCEQNLNHDAMYWYRQDPGQGLRLIYYSQIVNDFQKGDIAEGYSVSREKKESFPLTVTSAQKNPTAFYLCASRDNNQPQHFGDGTRLSIL.

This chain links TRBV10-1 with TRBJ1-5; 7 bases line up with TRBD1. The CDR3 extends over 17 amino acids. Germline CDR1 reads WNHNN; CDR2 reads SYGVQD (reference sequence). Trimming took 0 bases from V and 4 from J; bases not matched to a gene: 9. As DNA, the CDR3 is TGCGCCAGCAGTGAGTCTAGGGACAGACCGAAAAATCAGCCCCAGCATTTT. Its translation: CASSESRDRPKNQPQHF.

CDR3 nucleotides: TGTGCCAGCAGCCGGGGACGCCTGAACACTGAAGCTTTCTTT. This codes for CASSRGRLNTEAFF. The chain is built from TRBV7-9 and TRBJ1-1, with D possibly being TRBD1 (5 bases). Looked up from germline, CDR1 is SEHNR and CDR2 is FQNEAQ (reference sequence). This CDR3 is 14 amino acids long. V shed 5 bases and J shed 0 bases, with 10 bases lying between them.

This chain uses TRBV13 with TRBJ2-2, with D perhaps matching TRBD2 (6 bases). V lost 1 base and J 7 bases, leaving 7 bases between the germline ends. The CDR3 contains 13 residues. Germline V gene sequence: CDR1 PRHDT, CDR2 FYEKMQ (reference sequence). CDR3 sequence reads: CASSLVGGGELFF. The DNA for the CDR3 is TGTGCCAGCAGCTTAGTGGGAGGCGGGGAGCTGTTTTTT.

In DNA, the CDR3 is TGTGCCAGCAACCCCGGGACAGGGATTGGCTACACCTTC. It codes for CASNPGTGIGYTF. The gene calls are TRBV6-1 and TRBJ1-2, with 9 positions matching TRBD1. This CDR3 spans 13 amino acids. V shed 7 bases, J shed 7 bases, and the junction held 7 bases outside the gene matches. Germline assignment: CDR1 MNHNS and CDR2 SASEGT.

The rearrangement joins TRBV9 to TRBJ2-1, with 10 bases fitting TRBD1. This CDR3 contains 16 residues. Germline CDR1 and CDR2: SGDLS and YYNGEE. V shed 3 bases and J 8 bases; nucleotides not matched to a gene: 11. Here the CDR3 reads CASSANRDRGSDEQFF. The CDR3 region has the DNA TGTGCCAGCAGCGCCAACCGGGACAGGGGATCGGATGAGCAGTTCTTC. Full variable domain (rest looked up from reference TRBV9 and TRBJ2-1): DSGVTQTPKHLITATGQRVTLRCSPRSGDLSVYWYQQSLDQGLQFLIQYYNGEERAKGNILERFSAQQFPDLHSELNLSSLELGDSALYFCASSANRDRGSDEQFFGPGTRLTVL.

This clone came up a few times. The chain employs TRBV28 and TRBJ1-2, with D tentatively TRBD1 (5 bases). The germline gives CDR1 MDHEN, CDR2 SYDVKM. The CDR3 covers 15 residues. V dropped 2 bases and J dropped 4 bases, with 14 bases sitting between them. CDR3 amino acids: CASSLGGWLGYGYTF. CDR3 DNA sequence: TGTGCCAGCAGTTTAGGGGGGTGGTTGGGCTATGGCTACACCTTC.

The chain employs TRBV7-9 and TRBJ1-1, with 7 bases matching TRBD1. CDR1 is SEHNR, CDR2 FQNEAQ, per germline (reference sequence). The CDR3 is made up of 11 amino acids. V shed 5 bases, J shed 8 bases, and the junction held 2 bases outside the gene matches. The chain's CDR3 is CASSRDSEAFF. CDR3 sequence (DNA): TGTGCCAGCAGCCGGGACAGCGAAGCTTTCTTT.

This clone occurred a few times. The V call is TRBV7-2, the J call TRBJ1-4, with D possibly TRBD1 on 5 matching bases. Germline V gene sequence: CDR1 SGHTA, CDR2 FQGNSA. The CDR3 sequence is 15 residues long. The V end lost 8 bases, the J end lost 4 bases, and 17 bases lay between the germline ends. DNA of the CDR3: TGTGCCAGCGGAGCTGGGGGGACGGGTAATGAAAAACTGTTTTTT. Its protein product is CASGAGGTGNEKLFF. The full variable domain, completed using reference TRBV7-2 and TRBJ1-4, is GAGVSQSPSNKVTEKGKDVELRCDPISGHTALYWYRQSLGQGLEFLIYFQGNSAPDKSGLPSDRFSAERTGGSVSTLTIQRTQQEDSAVYLCASGAGGTGNEKLFFGSGTQLSVL.

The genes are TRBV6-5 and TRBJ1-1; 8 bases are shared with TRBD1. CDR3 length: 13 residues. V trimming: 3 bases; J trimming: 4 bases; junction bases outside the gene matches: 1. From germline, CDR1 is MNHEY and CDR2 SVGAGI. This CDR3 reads CASSYTGGTEAFF. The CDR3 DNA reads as TGTGCCAGCAGTTATACAGGGGGCACTGAAGCTTTCTTT.

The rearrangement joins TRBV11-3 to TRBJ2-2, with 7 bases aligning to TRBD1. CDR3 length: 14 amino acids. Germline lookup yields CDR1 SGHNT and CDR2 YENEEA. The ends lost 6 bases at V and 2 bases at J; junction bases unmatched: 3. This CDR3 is CASSDRVNTGELFF. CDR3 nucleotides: TGTGCCAGCAGTGACAGGGTTAACACCGGGGAGCTGTTTTTT.

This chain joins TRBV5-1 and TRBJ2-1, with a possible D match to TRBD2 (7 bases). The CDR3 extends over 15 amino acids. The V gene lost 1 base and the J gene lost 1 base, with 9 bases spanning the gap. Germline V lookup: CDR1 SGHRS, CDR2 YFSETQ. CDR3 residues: CASSLRGGSYNEQFF. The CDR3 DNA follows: TGCGCCAGCAGCTTGAGGGGGGGTTCCTACAATGAGCAGTTCTTC.

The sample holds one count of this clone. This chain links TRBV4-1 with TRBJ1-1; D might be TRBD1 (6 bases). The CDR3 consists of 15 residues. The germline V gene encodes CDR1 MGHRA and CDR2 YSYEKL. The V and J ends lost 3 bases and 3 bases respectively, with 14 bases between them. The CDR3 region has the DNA TGCGCCAGCAGCCAGCTACAGGGTTACGACACTGAAGCTTTCTTT. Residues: CASSQLQGYDTEAFF.

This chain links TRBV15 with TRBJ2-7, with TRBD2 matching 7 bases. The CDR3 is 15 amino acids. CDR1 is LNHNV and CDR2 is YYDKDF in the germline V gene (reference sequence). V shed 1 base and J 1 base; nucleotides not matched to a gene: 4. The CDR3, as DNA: TGTGCCACCAGCAGAGGCGCAGCGGGGTCCTACGAGCAGTACTTC. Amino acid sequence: CATSRGAAGSYEQYF.

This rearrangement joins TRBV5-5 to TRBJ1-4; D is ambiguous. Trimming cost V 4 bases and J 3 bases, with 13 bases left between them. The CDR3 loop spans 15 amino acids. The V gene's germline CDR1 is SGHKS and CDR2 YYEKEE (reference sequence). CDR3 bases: TGTGCCAGCAGCCTTCTCAGCCTCTCTAATGAAAAACTGTTTTTT. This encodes CASSLLSLSNEKLFF.

The CDR3 DNA sequence: TGTGCCAGCAGCTTATTAGCGATCTCCTACGAGCAGTACTTC. Translated, it gives CASSLLAISYEQYF. The chain joins TRBV7-6 to TRBJ2-7; a possible D gene is TRBD2 (5 bases). Looked up from germline, CDR1 is SGHVS and CDR2 is FNYEAQ. This CDR3 has 14 residues. V was clipped by 2 bases and J by 0 bases, with 8 bases between them.

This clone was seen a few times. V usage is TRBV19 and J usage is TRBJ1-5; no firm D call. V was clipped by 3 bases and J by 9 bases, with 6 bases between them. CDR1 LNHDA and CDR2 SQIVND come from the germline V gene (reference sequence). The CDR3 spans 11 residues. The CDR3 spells CASSIGGPQHF. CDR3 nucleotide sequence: TGTGCCAGTAGTATCGGCGGGCCCCAGCATTTT.

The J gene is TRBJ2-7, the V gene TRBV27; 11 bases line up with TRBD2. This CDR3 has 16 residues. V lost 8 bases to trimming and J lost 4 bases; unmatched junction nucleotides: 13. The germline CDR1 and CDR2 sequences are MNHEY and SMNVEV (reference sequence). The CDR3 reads CASGPLAGVSLYEQYF. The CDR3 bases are TGTGCCAGCGGGCCACTAGCGGGAGTAAGTCTATACGAGCAGTACTTC.

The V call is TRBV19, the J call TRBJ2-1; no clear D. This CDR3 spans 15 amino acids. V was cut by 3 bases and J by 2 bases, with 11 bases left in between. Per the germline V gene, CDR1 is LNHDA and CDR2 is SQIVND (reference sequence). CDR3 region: CASSIRASTYNEQFF. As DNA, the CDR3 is TGTGCCAGTAGTATTCGAGCGTCTACCTACAATGAGCAGTTCTTC.

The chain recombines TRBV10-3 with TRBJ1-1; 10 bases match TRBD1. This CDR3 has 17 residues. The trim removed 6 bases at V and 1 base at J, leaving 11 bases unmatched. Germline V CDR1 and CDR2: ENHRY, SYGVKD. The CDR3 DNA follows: TGTGCCATCAGAGACCGGGACAGGGGTATTCAGAACACTGAAGCTTTCTTT. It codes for CAIRDRDRGIQNTEAFF.

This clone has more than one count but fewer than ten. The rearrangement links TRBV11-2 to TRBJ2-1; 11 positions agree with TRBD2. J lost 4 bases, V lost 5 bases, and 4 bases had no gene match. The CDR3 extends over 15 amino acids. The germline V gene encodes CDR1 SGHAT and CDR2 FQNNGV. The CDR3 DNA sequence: TGTGCCAGCAGCGAACTAGCGGGAGCTTACAATGAGCAGTTCTTC. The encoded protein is CASSELAGAYNEQFF.

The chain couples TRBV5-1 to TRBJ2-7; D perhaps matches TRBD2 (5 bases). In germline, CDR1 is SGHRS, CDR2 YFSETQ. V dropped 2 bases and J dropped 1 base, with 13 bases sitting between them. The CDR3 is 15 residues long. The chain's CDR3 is CASSLRTDLSYEQYF. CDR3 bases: TGCGCCAGCAGCTTAAGGACTGACCTTTCCTACGAGCAGTACTTC.

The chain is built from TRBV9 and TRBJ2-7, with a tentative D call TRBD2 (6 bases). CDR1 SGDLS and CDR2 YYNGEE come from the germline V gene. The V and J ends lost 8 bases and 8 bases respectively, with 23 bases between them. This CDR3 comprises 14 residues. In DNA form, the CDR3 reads TGTGCCAGTTTAAGCCCAGCCGGGGGAAGGAAGCAGTACTTC. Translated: CASLSPAGGRKQYF.

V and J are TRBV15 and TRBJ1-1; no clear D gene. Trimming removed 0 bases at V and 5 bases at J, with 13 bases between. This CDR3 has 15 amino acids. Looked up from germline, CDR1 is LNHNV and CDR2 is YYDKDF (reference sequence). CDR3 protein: CATSRDRVGPTEAFF. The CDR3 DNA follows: TGTGCCACCAGCAGAGATCGGGTAGGGCCTACTGAAGCTTTCTTT.

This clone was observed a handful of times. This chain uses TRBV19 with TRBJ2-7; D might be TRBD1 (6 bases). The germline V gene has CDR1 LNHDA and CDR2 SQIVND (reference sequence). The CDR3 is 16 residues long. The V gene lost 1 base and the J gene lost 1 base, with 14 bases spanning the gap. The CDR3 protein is CASSIVRAGVSYEQYF. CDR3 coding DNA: TGTGCCAGTAGTATAGTTCGGGCAGGGGTTTCCTACGAGCAGTACTTC. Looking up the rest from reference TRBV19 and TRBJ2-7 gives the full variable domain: DGGITQSPKYLFRKEGQNVTLSCEQNLNHDAMYWYRQDPGQGLRLIYYSQIVNDFQKGDIAEGYSVSREKKESFPLTVTSAQKNPTAFYLCASSIVRAGVSYEQYFGPGTRLTVT.